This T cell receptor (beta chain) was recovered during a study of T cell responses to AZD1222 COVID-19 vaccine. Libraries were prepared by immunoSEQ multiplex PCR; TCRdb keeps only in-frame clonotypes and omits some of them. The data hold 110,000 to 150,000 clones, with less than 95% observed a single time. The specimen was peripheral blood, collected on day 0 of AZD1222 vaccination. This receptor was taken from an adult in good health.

CDR3 coding DNA: TGTGCCACCAGCAGAGATCCGGACAGATTTACGGATACGCAGTATTTT. This sequence encodes CATSRDPDRFTDTQYF. The chain combines TRBV15 with TRBJ2-3, with D possibly being TRBD1 (6 bases). The germline V gene encodes CDR1 LNHNV and CDR2 YYDKDF (reference sequence). V lost 0 bases, J lost 6 bases, and 16 bases lay in between. The CDR3 is 16 residues long.